This passage covers 18 T cell receptor beta chains from one sample sequenced in a study of OX40 agonist ivuxolimab in advanced cancers. Measured with immunoSEQ multiplex PCR; TCRdb has only the in-frame clones, and not every one. This sample has about 78,000 clones, with roughly nine tenths found just once. Sample: CD4+ or CD8+ T cells sorted from blood, taken in a trial of the OX40 agonist ivuxolimab. The receptors were gathered from an adult with an advanced solid tumor such as melanoma, head and neck, liver or kidney cancer.

This chain joins TRBV5-8 and TRBJ1-4; TRBD1 matches 7 bases. The CDR3 is 14 residues long. Germline V gene data show CDR1 as SGHTS and CDR2 as YDEGEE. With V trimmed by 4 bases and J by 4 bases, 4 bases remained unmatched. CDR3 loop: CASSRGQNNEKLFF. The CDR3 DNA reads as TGTGCCAGCAGCCGGGGACAGAATAATGAAAAACTGTTTTTT.

V gene TRBV7-9 combines with J gene TRBJ2-1; D ambiguous. V dropped 1 base and J dropped 9 bases, with 4 bases sitting between them. The CDR3 contains 11 residues. CDR1 is SEHNR, CDR2 FQNEAQ, per germline (reference sequence). CDR3 in amino acids: CASSLVAEQFF. The CDR3 DNA reads TGTGCCAGCAGCTTAGTAGCTGAGCAGTTCTTC.

The chain is built from TRBV5-1 and TRBJ2-7; 9 nucleotides match TRBD1. V gave up 4 bases and J gave up 2 bases; unmatched junction bases: 10. Germline assignment: CDR1 SGHRS and CDR2 YFSETQ. The CDR3 is 16 residues long. The CDR3 bases are TGCGCCAGCAGCCTTTCACCGGGACAGGGAACCTACGAGCAGTACTTC. This encodes CASSLSPGQGTYEQYF.

The CDR3 is CATSREMRLSEQYF. CDR3 DNA sequence: TGTGCCACCAGCAGAGAGATGAGACTTTCGGAGCAGTACTTC. V and J are TRBV15 and TRBJ2-7; the D is unclear. CDR1 is LNHNV and CDR2 is YYDKDF in the germline V gene (reference sequence). The CDR3 is 14 amino acids. The V gene lost 0 bases and the J gene lost 7 bases, with 13 bases spanning the gap.

The chain joins TRBV10-3 to TRBJ1-1; no definite D call. This CDR3 comprises 12 residues. Trimming took 1 base from V and 1 from J, leaving 1 base between them. CDR1 ENHRY and CDR2 SYGVKD come from the germline V gene. In nucleotides, the CDR3 is TGTGCCATCAGTGAGTGGAACACTGAAGCTTTCTTT. Protein: CAISEWNTEAFF.

This clone has only a few counts. The rearrangement links TRBV11-2 to TRBJ2-7, with 8 bases lining up with TRBD1. V was pared by 6 bases and J by 2 bases, with 6 bases of the junction left unmatched. There are 14 residues in the CDR3. From germline, CDR1 is SGHAT and CDR2 FQNNGV. The CDR3 region is CASRRAGGPYEQYF. The DNA of the CDR3 is TGTGCCAGCAGACGCGCAGGGGGCCCCTACGAGCAGTACTTC. Filled out from reference TRBV11-2 and TRBJ2-7, the complete variable domain reads EAGVAQSPRYKIIEKRQSVAFWCNPISGHATLYWYQQILGQGPKLLIQFQNNGVVDDSQLPKDRFSAERLKGVDSTLKIQPAKLEDSAVYLCASRRAGGPYEQYFGPGTRLTVT.

V gene TRBV5-5 combines with J gene TRBJ1-1; D is undetermined. Trimming stripped 2 bases from V and 5 bases from J, with 19 bases between. Per germline, CDR1 SGHKS and CDR2 YYEKEE (reference sequence). This CDR3 has 16 residues. This CDR3 is CASSFLGSLGNTEAFF. Written as DNA, the CDR3 is TGTGCCAGCAGCTTTTTGGGTAGTTTGGGGAATACTGAAGCTTTCTTT.

The gene calls are TRBV28 and TRBJ2-2; D call uncertain. Germline lookup yields CDR1 MDHEN and CDR2 SYDVKM. The CDR3 contains 15 residues. V was cut by 4 bases and J by 3 bases, with 12 bases left in between. Here the CDR3 reads CASSSPGWDTGELFF. In DNA form, the CDR3 reads TGTGCCAGCAGTTCCCCCGGCTGGGACACCGGGGAGCTGTTTTTT.

The CDR3 nucleotides read TGTGCCAGCGGACGGACAGGCGACACGTATGGCTACACCTTC. It codes for CASGRTGDTYGYTF. V usage is TRBV2 and J usage is TRBJ1-2, with 7 bases that match TRBD1. The V gene end was trimmed by 8 bases and the J gene end by 5 bases; junction bases not matched to a gene: 11. CDR1 is SNHLY and CDR2 is FYNNEI in the germline V gene. CDR3 length: 14 amino acids.

V is TRBV27 and J is TRBJ1-5; D uncertain. The CDR3 has 15 amino acids. Germline V gene lookup returns CDR1 MNHEY and CDR2 SMNVEV (reference sequence). Trimming stripped 6 bases from V and 0 bases from J, with 12 bases between. The CDR3 DNA follows: TGTGCCAGCAGCCCTGGGAGATATAGCAATCAGCCCCAGCATTTT. Encoded protein: CASSPGRYSNQPQHF.

V gene TRBV7-9 combines with J gene TRBJ1-3, with D perhaps TRBD1 (6 bases). The CDR3 consists of 16 residues. Per the germline V gene, CDR1 is SEHNR and CDR2 is FQNEAQ (reference sequence). The ends were cut back, 8 bases at V and 2 bases at J, with 19 bases in the middle. This chain's CDR3 is CASSEGGSFTGNTIYF. The CDR3 DNA is TGTGCCAGCTCTGAGGGGGGATCATTCACTGGAAACACCATATATTTT.

The rearrangement joins TRBV5-1 to TRBJ2-1; D remains unclear. CDR3 size: 17 residues. The V and J ends lost 6 bases and 0 bases respectively, with 19 bases between them. In germline, CDR1 is SGHRS, CDR2 YFSETQ. Written as DNA, the CDR3 is TGCGCCAGCACTTCGCATCCCACCTATAGCTCCTACAATGAGCAGTTCTTC. Amino acid sequence: CASTSHPTYSSYNEQFF.

This chain connects TRBV7-6 to TRBJ2-2; D perhaps matches TRBD1 (6 bases). Germline CDR1 and CDR2: SGHVS and FNYEAQ. This CDR3 is 14 amino acids long. V lost 7 bases, J lost 2 bases, and 11 bases lay in between. The CDR3 region has the DNA TGTGCCAGCACCGACAGGACAAACACCGGGGAGCTGTTTTTT. The encoded protein is CASTDRTNTGELFF.

This chain connects TRBV6-5 to TRBJ1-1, with D unresolved. From germline, CDR1 is MNHEY and CDR2 SVGAGI. The CDR3 is 13 amino acids. V was clipped by 2 bases and J by 1 base, with 5 bases between them. The CDR3 bases are TGTGCCAGCAGTTACGACGGGAACACTGAAGCTTTCTTT. This sequence encodes CASSYDGNTEAFF.

The table lists this clone with a count of one. V usage is TRBV18 and J usage is TRBJ1-1, with D tentatively TRBD1 (5 bases). The CDR3 length is 15 residues. Trimming shortened V by 3 bases and J by 0 bases, and 11 bases separated the two germline ends. Germline CDR1 KGHSH, CDR2 LQKENI. The CDR3 loop reads CASSPEVTVNTEAFF. The CDR3 region has the DNA TGTGCCAGCTCACCGGAGGTGACAGTGAACACTGAAGCTTTCTTT.

The chain combines TRBV6-5 with TRBJ1-1; perhaps TRBD1 as D (5 bases). The CDR3 totals 16 residues. Germline values: CDR1 MNHEY, CDR2 SVGAGI. V was trimmed by 0 bases and J by 3 bases, leaving 14 bases between them. The CDR3, as DNA: TGTGCCAGCAGTTACTCGCCGGGGGTAATGGACACTGAAGCTTTCTTT. Protein: CASSYSPGVMDTEAFF.

The genes are TRBV5-6 and TRBJ2-6; D remains ambiguous. Germline CDR1 reads SGHDT; CDR2 reads YYEEEE. The CDR3 is made up of 16 amino acids. The V end lost 3 bases, the J end lost 4 bases, and 14 bases lay between the germline ends. The CDR3 is CASSYPISEGANVLTF. The CDR3 DNA reads as TGTGCCAGCAGCTACCCAATATCTGAAGGGGCCAACGTCCTGACTTTC.

The rearrangement uses TRBV18 and TRBJ1-5; no clear D gene. The CDR3 is made up of 15 amino acids. V lost 3 bases and J lost 2, with 11 bases in between. The germline CDR1 and CDR2 sequences are KGHSH and LQKENI. The CDR3 region has the DNA TGTGCCAGCTCACCCGAACCGGGAGGCAATCAGCCCCAGCATTTT. It encodes CASSPEPGGNQPQHF.